These T cell receptor beta chains were read from a single sample in a study of CD8+ T cells in alopecia areata. Data came from immunoSEQ multiplex PCR; TCRdb stores just in-frame clones and leaves some out. The data show some 200,000 clones, about 50% seen once. The sequencing used CD4+ T cells sorted from blood, collected at week 4, from a patient treated with tofacitinib. The receptors were sampled from a human donor with alopecia areata. Both conserved end residues are part of each CDR3. The D gene is left open where the match is weak. Where a row states a size, it is once, few, many or the class of an expanded clone; other rows omit it.

J	V	D	size	DNA	CDR3
TRBJ2-1	TRBV5-1	-	few	TGCGCCAGCAGCCCACAGGTCAGCTCCTACAATGAGCAGTTCTTC	CASSPQVSSYNEQFF
TRBJ1-6	TRBV4-3	-	-	TGCGCCAGCAGCCAGGGAGACTCACCCCTCCACTTT	CASSQGDSPLHF
TRBJ1-2	TRBV7-2	-	-	TGTGCCAGCAGCTTAGCCTTAGGGGGCTACACCTTC	CASSLALGGYTF
TRBJ2-5	TRBV20-1	-	-	TGCAGTGCTAGACAAGAGACCCAGTACTTC	CSARQETQYF
TRBJ2-5	TRBV5-6	-	-	TGTGCCAGCAGCTTGGGGCAGCTGCTAGAGACCCAGTACTTC	CASSLGQLLETQYF
TRBJ1-1	TRBV7-2	-	once	TGTGCCAGCAGCTCCCAGGGAAGTTTGACTGAAGCTTTCTTT	CASSSQGSLTEAFF
TRBJ2-7	TRBV6-5	-	few	TGTGCCAGCAGTTACGACGTCGCGGGAGAGCAGTACTTC	CASSYDVAGEQYF
TRBJ1-2	TRBV6-5	-	few	TGTGCCAGCAGTTACGGCCTGGGGAACTATGGCTACACCTTC	CASSYGLGNYGYTF
TRBJ1-5	TRBV23-1	TRBD1	-	TGCGCCAGCAGTCAACCCCGATACAGGGGGCGCGGCAATCAGCCCCAGCATTTT	CASSQPRYRGRGNQPQHF
TRBJ1-2	TRBV27	-	-	TGTGCCAGCCGTTACGAAGGAGGGGATGGCTACACCTTC	CASRYEGGDGYTF
TRBJ1-1	TRBV7-2	-	-	TGTGCCAGCAGCTTACGTACCACTGAAGCTTTCTTT	CASSLRTTEAFF
TRBJ1-5	TRBV4-3	-	-	TGCGCCAGCAGCCAAGAGTACGGCATAGGAACTGGTCGGTCATGGCCCCAGCATTTT	CASSQEYGIGTGRSWPQHF
TRBJ2-4	TRBV30	-	-	TGTGCCTGGAGTGTATCCTCCGTAGCCAAAAACATTCAGTACTTC	CAWSVSSVAKNIQYF
TRBJ2-6	TRBV5-1	-	-	TGCGCCAGCAGCACCGCAGGACAGCCTGGGGCCAACGTCCTGACTTTC	CASSTAGQPGANVLTF
TRBJ2-1	TRBV29-1	-	-	TGCAGCGTTGACTCAGAGTCTCACAATGAGCAGTTCTTC	CSVDSESHNEQFF
TRBJ2-1	TRBV20-1	-	-	TGCAGTGCTAGAGATAATGAGCAGTTCTTC	CSARDNEQFF
TRBJ1-1	TRBV7-2	TRBD1	-	TGTGCCAGCAGCTTAATAAGGGGGCTCGTAGCTTTCTTT	CASSLIRGLVAFF
TRBJ1-2	TRBV29-1	-	-	TGCAGCGTTGAAGGCAAGGGTTATGGCTACACCTTC	CSVEGKGYGYTF
TRBJ1-4	TRBV2	-	few	TGTGCCAGCATGGAAGTCAATGAAAAACTGTTTTTT	CASMEVNEKLFF
TRBJ2-7	TRBV10-3	-	few	TGTGCCATCAGTGTGGGTTACGAGCAGTACTTC	CAISVGYEQYF
TRBJ1-1	TRBV25-1	-	-	TGTGCCAGCAGTGTCTGGGCGAACACTGAAGCTTTCTTT	CASSVWANTEAFF
TRBJ1-5	TRBV18	-	few	TGTGCCAGCTCACCCGCATTGGCCGGAGGGATTAGCAATCAGCCCCAGCATTTT	CASSPALAGGISNQPQHF
TRBJ2-1	TRBV19	-	-	TGTGCCAGTAGTATTTCGTCGGCCAACAATGAGCAGTTCTTC	CASSISSANNEQFF
TRBJ2-7	TRBV11-2	-	-	TGTGCCAGCAGCTTAGTTTCGGGGGCCATCCCCAACACCTACGAGCAGTACTTC	CASSLVSGAIPNTYEQYF
TRBJ1-6	TRBV25-1	-	-	TGTGCCAGCAGCGCAACAAGATCACCCCTCCACTTT	CASSATRSPLHF
TRBJ1-6	TRBV5-4	-	-	TGTGCCAGCAGCGTCGACGGTACGCGGAATTCACCCCTCCACTTT	CASSVDGTRNSPLHF
TRBJ1-2	TRBV30	-	-	TGTGCCTGGGCCCGACAGGCGACATCTCCACATGGCTACACCTTC	CAWARQATSPHGYTF
TRBJ1-1	TRBV2	-	-	TGTGCCAGCACCTCCGGGACACTAAACACTGAAGCTTTCTTT	CASTSGTLNTEAFF
TRBJ2-7	TRBV25-1	TRBD1	-	TGTGCCAGCAGTCCAGGGGGCAACGAGCAGTACTTC	CASSPGGNEQYF
TRBJ2-3	TRBV29-1	TRBD2	-	TGCAGCACCCTCTTAGCGGGGGGGCCAGATACGCAGTATTTT	CSTLLAGGPDTQYF
TRBJ1-1	TRBV15	-	-	TGTGCCACCAGCAGAGGGGGGATCACTGAAGCTTTCTTT	CATSRGGITEAFF
TRBJ2-7	TRBV5-1	TRBD1	once	TGCGCCAGCAGCGTGGGACAGGGGGCCTACGAGCAGTACTTC	CASSVGQGAYEQYF
TRBJ1-1	TRBV19	-	few	TGTGCCAGCCTGCCATTGGGGAACACTGAAGCTTTCTTT	CASLPLGNTEAFF
TRBJ2-5	TRBV25-1	TRBD1	few	TGTGCCAGTCGACAGGGGGCCCGGGAGACCCAGTACTTC	CASRQGARETQYF
TRBJ1-2	TRBV6-5	TRBD1	-	TGTGCCAGCAGCCCGACAGGGGGCGGCTATGGCTACACCTTC	CASSPTGGGYGYTF
TRBJ2-3	TRBV5-6	-	-	TGTGCCAGCAGCTTTTCTGGACAGAAGCAGTATTTT	CASSFSGQKQYF
TRBJ1-2	TRBV7-2	-	few	TGTGCCAGCAGCTTTAAGGACCGGGACCCTTACTATGGCTACACCTTC	CASSFKDRDPYYGYTF
TRBJ2-1	TRBV29-1	TRBD2	-	TGCAGCGCATTCCTTTTGGAGCGGGGGTCCTACAATGAGCAGTTCTTC	CSAFLLERGSYNEQFF
TRBJ2-1	TRBV10-2	TRBD2	few	TGCGCCAGCATCCTCGCGGGGGGCGGGGACAATGAGCAGTTCTTC	CASILAGGGDNEQFF
TRBJ2-3	TRBV28	-	few	TGTGCCAGCAGTTTAGTAGCGGTTAACGGGGATACGCAGTATTTT	CASSLVAVNGDTQYF
TRBJ2-1	TRBV7-2	-	-	TGTGCCAGCAGCCCCCCCCAGGTTAGAATTGTCGGTGAGCAGTTCTTC	CASSPPQVRIVGEQFF
TRBJ1-2	TRBV10-3	TRBD1	-	TGTGCCATCAGGTCACAGGGGGCCTATGGCTACACCTTC	CAIRSQGAYGYTF
TRBJ2-7	TRBV4-1	TRBD1	few	TGCGCCAGCAGCCAATTTGGGACAGGGAAGACGACCTCCTACGAGCAGTACTTC	CASSQFGTGKTTSYEQYF
TRBJ2-5	TRBV18	-	-	TGTGCCAGCTCACCTCTTCGGGCAGAGACCCAGTACTTC	CASSPLRAETQYF
TRBJ2-1	TRBV10-3	-	few	TGTGCCATCAGTGTGTCGTCTGACCTCTACAATGAGCAGTTCTTC	CAISVSSDLYNEQFF
TRBJ2-3	TRBV30	-	-	TGTGCCTGGAGTCGAGGGACAGATACGCAGTATTTT	CAWSRGTDTQYF